This is a list of T cell receptor beta chains from one sample in a study of shared clonotypes between healthy human individuals. This table comes from immunoSEQ multiplex PCR, and its TCRdb copy is limited to in-frame clones, with some not included. Of around 600,000 clones in the sample, about 98% were seen once. Sequencing was performed on naive CD8+ T cells sorted from blood. These receptors originate from a man aged 25 to 40 in good health. Both conserved end residues are part of each CDR3. A D gene is named only where the DNA matches it firmly. Not every row has a clone size; where given, it reads once, few, many or a size class.

v_call: TRBV21-1
clone_size: .
j_call: TRBJ2-1
d_call: .
cdr3_aa: CASTLWGGRGSYNEQFF
cdr3_nt: TGTGCCAGCACCTTATGGGGGGGACGTGGATCCTACAATGAGCAGTTCTTC

v_call: TRBV15
clone_size: .
j_call: TRBJ2-1
d_call: .
cdr3_aa: CATSRGDSAGYEQFF
cdr3_nt: TGTGCCACCAGCAGAGGTGACTCAGCTGGGTATGAGCAGTTCTTC

v_call: TRBV9
clone_size: .
j_call: TRBJ2-7
d_call: .
cdr3_aa: CASSALPGQSYEQYF
cdr3_nt: TGTGCCAGCAGCGCCCTGCCTGGACAGTCCTACGAGCAGTACTTC

v_call: TRBV7-9
clone_size: .
j_call: TRBJ2-5
d_call: .
cdr3_aa: CASSLVKGHQETQYF
cdr3_nt: TGTGCCAGCAGCTTAGTTAAGGGACATCAAGAGACCCAGTACTTC

v_call: TRBV29-1
clone_size: few
j_call: TRBJ2-1
d_call: .
cdr3_aa: CSVDETVLGNEQFF
cdr3_nt: TGCAGCGTTGATGAGACCGTCTTGGGCAATGAGCAGTTCTTC

v_call: TRBV28
clone_size: .
j_call: TRBJ1-1
d_call: .
cdr3_aa: CASSLSGRMNTEAFF
cdr3_nt: TGTGCCAGCAGTTTATCTGGAAGGATGAACACTGAAGCTTTCTTT

v_call: TRBV29-1
clone_size: .
j_call: TRBJ2-5
d_call: TRBD1
cdr3_aa: CSTGTVLNQETQYF
cdr3_nt: TGCAGCACCGGGACAGTTCTAAATCAAGAGACCCAGTACTTC

v_call: TRBV7-9
clone_size: .
j_call: TRBJ2-5
d_call: TRBD2
cdr3_aa: CASSAQLAGGIETQYF
cdr3_nt: TGTGCCAGCAGCGCCCAACTAGCGGGAGGGATCGAGACCCAGTACTTC

v_call: TRBV7-9
clone_size: .
j_call: TRBJ2-7
d_call: .
cdr3_aa: CASSPTNGVEQYF
cdr3_nt: TGTGCCAGCAGCCCCACGAACGGGGTCGAGCAGTACTTC

v_call: TRBV19
clone_size: .
j_call: TRBJ2-7
d_call: TRBD2
cdr3_aa: CASSIREGLMGEQYF
cdr3_nt: TGTGCCAGTAGTATTCGGGAGGGCCTTATGGGCGAGCAGTACTTC

v_call: TRBV2
clone_size: .
j_call: TRBJ2-1
d_call: .
cdr3_aa: CASSEGQTSYNEQFF
cdr3_nt: TGTGCCAGCAGTGAAGGTCAGACCTCCTACAATGAGCAGTTCTTC

v_call: TRBV7-9
clone_size: .
j_call: TRBJ1-2
d_call: TRBD1
cdr3_aa: CASSLAGTEIHGYTF
cdr3_nt: TGTGCCAGCAGCTTAGCGGGGACAGAAATCCATGGCTACACCTTC

v_call: TRBV2
clone_size: .
j_call: TRBJ2-7
d_call: TRBD2
cdr3_aa: CASSTTSGRAETYYEQYF
cdr3_nt: TGTGCCAGCAGTACGACTAGCGGGAGGGCCGAAACCTACTACGAGCAGTACTTC

v_call: TRBV9
clone_size: .
j_call: TRBJ2-2
d_call: .
cdr3_aa: CASGLGGRTGELFF
cdr3_nt: TGTGCCAGCGGACTAGGGGGACGCACCGGGGAGCTGTTTTTT

v_call: TRBV6-6
clone_size: .
j_call: TRBJ1-5
d_call: .
cdr3_aa: CASSYSARVDNQPQHF
cdr3_nt: TGTGCCAGCAGTTACTCGGCTCGGGTAGACAATCAGCCCCAGCATTTT

v_call: TRBV5-1
clone_size: .
j_call: TRBJ2-3
d_call: .
cdr3_aa: CASSSEALGTSTDTQYF
cdr3_nt: TGCGCCAGCAGCTCGGAAGCCCTAGGGACTAGCACAGATACGCAGTATTTT

v_call: TRBV2
clone_size: .
j_call: TRBJ1-5
d_call: .
cdr3_aa: CASSESQTSNQPQHF
cdr3_nt: TGTGCCAGCAGTGAAAGTCAGACTAGCAATCAGCCCCAGCATTTT

v_call: TRBV5-4
clone_size: .
j_call: TRBJ2-7
d_call: TRBD2
cdr3_aa: CASSLAPREGLYEQYF
cdr3_nt: TGTGCCAGCAGCTTGGCTCCGCGGGAGGGCCTATACGAGCAGTACTTC

v_call: TRBV6-5
clone_size: .
j_call: TRBJ1-1
d_call: .
cdr3_aa: CASSYSQGSTEAFF
cdr3_nt: TGTGCCAGCAGTTACTCGCAGGGTAGCACTGAAGCTTTCTTT

v_call: TRBV5-1
clone_size: .
j_call: TRBJ2-7
d_call: .
cdr3_aa: CASSLGQNYEQYF
cdr3_nt: TGCGCCAGCAGCTTGGGACAGAACTACGAGCAGTACTTC

v_call: TRBV7-9
clone_size: .
j_call: TRBJ2-7
d_call: .
cdr3_aa: CASSPRQTYEQYF
cdr3_nt: TGTGCCAGCAGCCCCAGACAGACCTACGAGCAGTACTTC

v_call: TRBV5-1
clone_size: .
j_call: TRBJ2-5
d_call: TRBD2
cdr3_aa: CASSLRLAGGPHETQYF
cdr3_nt: TGCGCCAGCAGCTTGCGGCTAGCGGGAGGACCTCACGAGACCCAGTACTTC

v_call: TRBV7-6
clone_size: .
j_call: TRBJ2-3
d_call: TRBD1
cdr3_aa: CASSFRTGPTDTQYF
cdr3_nt: TGTGCCAGCAGCTTTCGGACAGGTCCCACAGATACGCAGTATTTT

v_call: TRBV5-1
clone_size: .
j_call: TRBJ2-2
d_call: .
cdr3_aa: CASSLAPEVLTGELFF
cdr3_nt: TGCGCCAGCAGCTTGGCCCCGGAGGTCCTCACCGGGGAGCTGTTTTTT

v_call: TRBV7-9
clone_size: .
j_call: TRBJ1-2
d_call: TRBD1
cdr3_aa: CASSSLQGANYGYTF
cdr3_nt: TGTGCCAGCAGCTCCTTACAGGGGGCAAACTATGGCTACACCTTC

v_call: TRBV14
clone_size: once
j_call: TRBJ2-1
d_call: .
cdr3_aa: CASSQEISSYNEQFF
cdr3_nt: TGTGCCAGCAGCCAAGAGATTAGCTCCTACAATGAGCAGTTCTTC

v_call: TRBV7-7
clone_size: .
j_call: TRBJ2-5
d_call: .
cdr3_aa: CASSRRPVGGETQYF
cdr3_nt: TGTGCCAGCAGCCGACGCCCGGTGGGGGGAGAGACCCAGTACTTC

v_call: TRBV6-5
clone_size: once
j_call: TRBJ2-7
d_call: .
cdr3_aa: CASRRTGSYEQYF
cdr3_nt: TGTGCCAGCAGACGGACGGGGTCCTACGAGCAGTACTTC

v_call: TRBV18
clone_size: .
j_call: TRBJ2-1
d_call: TRBD2
cdr3_aa: CASERTSGSEFF
cdr3_nt: TGTGCCAGCGAACGGACTAGCGGGAGTGAGTTCTTC

v_call: TRBV4-1
clone_size: once
j_call: TRBJ2-5
d_call: .
cdr3_aa: CASSQVREDRETQYF
cdr3_nt: TGCGCCAGCAGCCAAGTAAGGGAAGATAGAGAGACCCAGTACTTC

v_call: TRBV27
clone_size: .
j_call: TRBJ1-1
d_call: .
cdr3_aa: CASSLKGTTEAFF
cdr3_nt: TGTGCCAGCAGTTTAAAGGGTACCACTGAAGCTTTCTTT

v_call: TRBV9
clone_size: .
j_call: TRBJ1-5
d_call: .
cdr3_aa: CASSVDPGGGQPQHF
cdr3_nt: TGTGCCAGCAGCGTCGACCCGGGCGGGGGTCAGCCCCAGCATTTT

v_call: TRBV29-1
clone_size: .
j_call: TRBJ2-1
d_call: .
cdr3_aa: CSVEEGRRYEQFF
cdr3_nt: TGCAGCGTTGAGGAGGGCCGGCGATATGAGCAGTTCTTC

v_call: TRBV7-8
clone_size: .
j_call: TRBJ1-2
d_call: TRBD1
cdr3_aa: CASSLVRGRGWSYGYTF
cdr3_nt: TGTGCCAGCAGCTTAGTCAGGGGGCGAGGCTGGTCCTATGGCTACACCTTC

v_call: TRBV29-1
clone_size: .
j_call: TRBJ2-7
d_call: TRBD2
cdr3_aa: CSVEDGGLAGEQYF
cdr3_nt: TGCAGCGTTGAAGACGGGGGACTAGCGGGCGAGCAGTACTTC

v_call: TRBV9
clone_size: .
j_call: TRBJ2-2
d_call: TRBD1
cdr3_aa: CASSVADRGDGELFF
cdr3_nt: TGTGCCAGCAGCGTAGCGGACAGGGGGGACGGGGAGCTGTTTTTT

v_call: TRBV4-1
clone_size: .
j_call: TRBJ2-3
d_call: TRBD2
cdr3_aa: CASSQLSSGVSTDTQYF
cdr3_nt: TGCGCCAGCAGCCAACTGAGTAGCGGGGTAAGCACAGATACGCAGTATTTT

v_call: TRBV4-1
clone_size: .
j_call: TRBJ1-5
d_call: TRBD1
cdr3_aa: CASSQRGQGGYVQPQHF
cdr3_nt: TGCGCCAGCAGCCAGAGAGGACAGGGGGGGTATGTTCAGCCCCAGCATTTT

v_call: TRBV6-5
clone_size: .
j_call: TRBJ1-2
d_call: TRBD1
cdr3_aa: CASSYSRGGAGSGYTF
cdr3_nt: TGTGCCAGCAGTTACTCGAGAGGGGGCGCGGGTTCCGGCTACACCTTC

v_call: TRBV4-3
clone_size: .
j_call: TRBJ2-7
d_call: .
cdr3_aa: CASSTHRGSSYEQYF
cdr3_nt: TGCGCCAGCAGCACCCATCGGGGGAGCTCCTACGAGCAGTACTTC

v_call: TRBV7-9
clone_size: .
j_call: TRBJ1-2
d_call: .
cdr3_aa: CASSSPEGPGYGYTF
cdr3_nt: TGTGCCAGCAGCTCGCCGGAGGGGCCTGGGTATGGCTACACCTTC

v_call: TRBV9
clone_size: .
j_call: TRBJ2-2
d_call: .
cdr3_aa: CASSVESQDWKRAGELFF
cdr3_nt: TGTGCCAGCAGCGTAGAAAGTCAGGACTGGAAGAGGGCCGGGGAGCTGTTTTTT

v_call: TRBV30
clone_size: .
j_call: TRBJ2-1
d_call: .
cdr3_aa: CAWSVRTGRVNEQFF
cdr3_nt: TGTGCCTGGAGCGTCAGGACAGGGAGGGTCAATGAGCAGTTCTTC

v_call: TRBV2
clone_size: .
j_call: TRBJ2-1
d_call: TRBD1
cdr3_aa: CASSEAPNRGPLDEQFF
cdr3_nt: TGTGCCAGCAGTGAAGCCCCGAACAGGGGCCCCCTGGATGAGCAGTTCTTC

v_call: TRBV27
clone_size: .
j_call: TRBJ1-1
d_call: .
cdr3_aa: CASSPTANTEAFF
cdr3_nt: TGTGCCAGCAGCCCCACAGCAAACACTGAAGCTTTCTTT

v_call: TRBV29-1
clone_size: .
j_call: TRBJ1-2
d_call: .
cdr3_aa: CSAHSKGIGIGYTF
cdr3_nt: TGCAGCGCCCACAGTAAGGGGATTGGCATTGGCTACACCTTC

v_call: TRBV23-1
clone_size: once
j_call: TRBJ2-7
d_call: TRBD2
cdr3_aa: CASSHPGLAGGPYEQYF
cdr3_nt: TGCGCCAGCAGTCACCCAGGACTAGCGGGAGGGCCCTACGAGCAGTACTTC

v_call: TRBV7-9
clone_size: .
j_call: TRBJ1-2
d_call: .
cdr3_aa: CASSFAGGASTF
cdr3_nt: .

v_call: TRBV7-9
clone_size: .
j_call: TRBJ1-3
d_call: .
cdr3_aa: CASSLEGSGNTIYF
cdr3_nt: TGTGCCAGCAGCTTAGAGGGATCTGGAAACACCATATATTTT